The rows below give T cell receptor beta chains drawn from one sample of a study of shared clonotypes between healthy human individuals. The repertoire was sequenced with immunoSEQ multiplex PCR; TCRdb's copy has only in-frame clones and lacks some. The sample holds more than 2,000,000 clones, 85% to 95% seen once. Input material: naive CD4+ T cells sorted from blood. The receptors were sampled from a man aged 18 to 29 in good health. Both conserved end residues are part of each CDR3. A D gene is named only where the DNA matches it firmly. The size of a clone is reported for some rows only, either as once, few or many, or as a class for expanded clones.

V	D	size	J	CDR3	DNA
TRBV6-5	TRBD1	.	TRBJ1-4	CASSYTDRVANEKLFF	TGTGCCAGCAGTTACACGGACAGGGTGGCTAATGAAAAACTGTTTTTT
TRBV28	.	.	TRBJ1-5	CASKVGPSSNQPQHF	TGTGCCAGCAAGGTTGGACCTTCCAGCAATCAGCCCCAGCATTTT
TRBV7-2	.	.	TRBJ2-6	CASSLDSGANVLTF	TGTGCCAGCAGCTTAGATTCTGGGGCCAACGTCCTGACTTTC
TRBV5-1	TRBD1	.	TRBJ2-2	CASSLRTGGNTGELFF	TGCGCCAGCAGCCTCCGGACAGGAGGGAACACCGGGGAGCTGTTTTTT
TRBV7-2	.	.	TRBJ2-7	CASSLFSQGPQYF	TGTGCCAGCAGCTTATTTTCACAAGGCCCGCAGTACTTC
TRBV11-2	TRBD2	.	TRBJ2-2	CASSPSGALYTGELFF	TGTGCCAGCAGCCCAAGCGGGGCCCTGTACACCGGGGAGCTGTTTTTT
TRBV14	.	.	TRBJ2-1	CASTFDSSSYNEQFF	TGTGCCAGCACCTTCGACTCAAGCTCCTACAATGAGCAGTTCTTC
TRBV6-1	TRBD1	few	TRBJ1-1	CASTTGQPRGEAFF	TGTGCCAGCACCACGGGACAGCCAAGGGGTGAAGCTTTCTTT
TRBV7-2	.	.	TRBJ2-2	CASSLRASGELFF	TGTGCCAGCAGCTTACGAGCGTCCGGGGAGCTGTTTTTT
TRBV19	.	.	TRBJ1-5	CASSINSGNQPQHF	TGTGCCAGTAGTATTAATTCAGGGAATCAGCCCCAGCATTTT
TRBV11-3	.	.	TRBJ2-2	CASSLGHPGELFF	TGTGCCAGCAGCTTAGGCCATCCGGGGGAGCTGTTTTTT
TRBV5-5	.	.	TRBJ1-2	CASSLAAGTTNYGYTF	TGTGCCAGCAGCTTGGCCGCAGGGACCACTAACTATGGCTACACCTTC
TRBV5-1	TRBD2	.	TRBJ2-4	CASSRAGENVAKNIQYF	TGCGCCAGCAGCAGAGCGGGGGAGAACGTAGCCAAAAACATTCAGTACTTC
TRBV19	TRBD1	.	TRBJ2-7	CASSVGRTGGFNEQYF	TGTGCCAGTAGTGTAGGCAGGACAGGGGGTTTCAACGAGCAGTACTTC
TRBV25-1	TRBD1	.	TRBJ1-4	CASSSGTGLAKKLFF	TGTGCCAGCAGTTCCGGGACAGGGCTTGCAAAAAAACTGTTTTTT
TRBV19	.	.	TRBJ2-7	CASSMGTGPYEQYF	TGTGCCAGTAGTATGGGGACGGGTCCCTACGAGCAGTACTTC
TRBV5-1	TRBD2	.	TRBJ2-7	CASSLTAGGYHEQYF	TGCGCCAGCAGCTTGACAGCGGGAGGGTACCACGAGCAGTACTTC
TRBV27	.	.	TRBJ1-5	CASNPGTPIGNQPQHF	TGTGCCAGCAACCCGGGGACACCTATAGGCAATCAGCCCCAGCATTTT
TRBV7-2	.	.	TRBJ1-2	CASSLGQNYGYTF	TGTGCCAGCAGCTTAGGACAGAACTATGGCTACACCTTC
TRBV11-2	.	.	TRBJ2-2	CASSSQGSTGELFF	TGTGCCAGCAGCTCACAGGGCTCCACCGGGGAGCTGTTTTTT
TRBV15	TRBD2	.	TRBJ2-7	CATSRDNGGAYEQYF	TGTGCCACCAGCAGAGACAACGGGGGGGCGTACGAGCAGTACTTC
TRBV7-2	TRBD1	.	TRBJ2-1	CASRGGQGSYNEQFF	TGTGCCAGCAGGGGGGGACAGGGGTCCTACAATGAGCAGTTCTTC
TRBV4-3	TRBD1	.	TRBJ2-1	CASSQVLPSGTGGYNEQFF	TGCGCCAGCAGCCAAGTACTTCCCTCCGGGACAGGGGGATACAATGAGCAGTTCTTC
TRBV4-2	.	once	TRBJ2-7	CASSPKVQAQDSYEQYF	TGTGCCAGCAGCCCGAAAGTACAGGCCCAAGACTCCTACGAGCAGTACTTC
TRBV6-1	TRBD1	.	TRBJ1-2	CASSTHGQGLIDTF	TGTGCCAGCAGTACCCATGGACAGGGGCTGATTGACACCTTC
TRBV10-3	.	.	TRBJ1-2	CAISESPEGSGYTF	TGTGCCATCAGTGAGTCCCCCGAGGGGTCCGGCTACACCTTC
TRBV19	TRBD1	.	TRBJ2-7	CASSRTGGAYEQYF	TGTGCCAGTAGTAGGACAGGGGGAGCCTACGAGCAGTACTTC
TRBV25-1	.	.	TRBJ1-5	CASSETGHNQPQHF	TGTGCCAGCAGTGAAACAGGGCACAATCAGCCCCAGCATTTT
TRBV19	TRBD2	.	TRBJ2-1	CASSISGGVDEQFF	TGTGCCAGTAGTATTTCGGGGGGGGTCGATGAGCAGTTCTTC
TRBV19	.	.	TRBJ1-5	CASSMWGMDQPQHF	TGTGCCAGTAGTATGTGGGGAATGGATCAGCCCCAGCATTTT
TRBV2	TRBD2	.	TRBJ2-3	CASNPSGRATDTQYF	TGTGCCAGCAACCCTAGCGGGAGGGCCACAGATACGCAGTATTTT
TRBV5-1	.	.	TRBJ2-7	CASSLTPVPTYEQYF	TGCGCCAGCAGCTTGACACCAGTCCCAACCTACGAGCAGTACTTC
TRBV10-3	.	.	TRBJ1-1	CATQQRDKNTEAFF	TGTGCCACACAACAGAGGGACAAGAACACTGAAGCTTTCTTT
TRBV2	.	.	TRBJ2-3	CASSGSAADTQYF	TGTGCCAGCAGTGGGAGCGCGGCAGATACGCAGTATTTT
TRBV5-4	.	.	TRBJ1-1	CASSFQGLNTEAFF	TGTGCCAGCAGCTTTCAGGGGTTGAACACTGAAGCTTTCTTT
TRBV25-1	.	once	TRBJ2-1	CASSLPGTYNEQFF	TGTGCCAGCAGTCTTCCGGGGACCTACAATGAGCAGTTCTTC
TRBV7-2	.	.	TRBJ2-7	CASSLGYGATYEQYF	TGTGCCAGCAGCTTAGGATACGGGGCTACCTACGAGCAGTACTTC
TRBV6-1	.	.	TRBJ1-2	CASSAGQNHYGYTF	TGTGCCAGTAGTGCCGGACAGAACCACTATGGCTACACCTTC
TRBV7-3	TRBD2	.	TRBJ2-3	CASSLERGGVFTQYF	TGTGCCAGCAGCTTGGAACGGGGAGGGGTGTTCACGCAGTATTTT
TRBV6-1	.	.	TRBJ1-4	CASSRGYLDEKLFF	TGTGCCAGCAGTCGAGGATACTTAGATGAAAAACTGTTTTTT
TRBV19	.	.	TRBJ2-1	CASRDLDSYNEQFF	TGTGCCAGTAGGGACTTGGACTCCTACAATGAGCAGTTCTTC
TRBV4-3	TRBD1	.	TRBJ2-5	CASSQEGTGARETQYF	TGCGCCAGCAGCCAAGAAGGGACAGGGGCGAGAGAGACCCAGTACTTC
TRBV30	TRBD1	few	TRBJ1-1	CACSGTANTEAFF	TGTGCCTGTTCCGGGACAGCGAACACTGAAGCTTTCTTT
TRBV6-6	TRBD2	.	TRBJ2-7	CATQAGPSGAYEQYF	TGTGCCACGCAAGCGGGGCCTTCTGGGGCCTACGAGCAGTACTTC
TRBV12-5	.	.	TRBJ2-7	CASGSVGTYEQYF	TGTGCTAGTGGTTCCGTCGGGACCTACGAGCAGTACTTC
TRBV2	.	few	TRBJ2-2	CASTERQGGTGELFF	TGTGCCAGCACCGAGCGGCAGGGTGGCACCGGGGAGCTGTTTTTT
TRBV27	.	once	TRBJ2-1	CASRRTAGSYNEQFF	TGTGCCAGCAGAAGGACAGCCGGATCCTACAATGAGCAGTTCTTC
TRBV2	.	few	TRBJ2-2	CASRPSQGGTGELFF	TGTGCCAGCAGGCCGTCTCAGGGGGGCACCGGGGAGCTGTTTTTT
TRBV19	.	.	TRBJ2-2	CATHEGRWTGELFF	TGTGCCACCCACGAAGGGCGATGGACCGGGGAGCTGTTTTTT
TRBV5-1	TRBD2	once	TRBJ2-3	CASSQGLAGNTDTQYF	TGCGCCAGCAGCCAGGGACTAGCGGGGAACACAGATACGCAGTATTTT
TRBV27	.	.	TRBJ2-7	CASSFRGSSYEQYF	TGTGCCAGCAGTTTCAGGGGTAGCTCCTACGAGCAGTACTTC
TRBV28	.	.	TRBJ1-5	CASRPQVNQPQHF	TGTGCCAGCAGACCACAGGTAAATCAGCCCCAGCATTTT
TRBV7-9	.	.	TRBJ1-5	CASSHNRVNQPQHF	TGTGCCAGCAGCCATAACAGGGTCAATCAGCCCCAGCATTTT